The clone carrying this T cell receptor (beta chain) has just one count. Its antigen is not identified. The junction departs from the called germline gene at one end, perhaps through a read error. This sample's RNA came from whole unsorted tissue. Three rounds of nested PCR, following a modified ARM-PCR protocol, produced the TCRbeta library. MiXCR was run by TCRdb on the multiplex PCR reads, yielding one entry per CDR3 protein. Here the sample spans about 80,000 distinct CDR3 sequences, roughly 72% being singletons. The sample comes from a study of tumor and adjacent non-tumor tissue in lung cancer. The wider study: Patients comprised roughly 12 adenocarcinoma, 2 squamous cell carcinoma and 1 small cell lung cancer. On average, productive TCRbeta reads reached 4 million to 5 million per sample. Study observations and caveats: Top 100 clones took a larger repertoire share in normal lung.

The CDR3 spans 14 residues. Germline V gives CDR1 SGHAT, CDR2 FQNNGV. This clonotype was obtained from a woman between 40 and 55 years old with non-small cell lung cancer. The J gene is TRBJ2-3, the V gene TRBV11-2; a possible D gene is TRBD2 (5 bases). Specimen: lung tumor tissue. CDR3 residues: CASSPLRAADTQYF. The CDR3 DNA follows: TGTGCCAGCAGCCCCCTAAGAGCGGCAGATACACAGTATTTT.